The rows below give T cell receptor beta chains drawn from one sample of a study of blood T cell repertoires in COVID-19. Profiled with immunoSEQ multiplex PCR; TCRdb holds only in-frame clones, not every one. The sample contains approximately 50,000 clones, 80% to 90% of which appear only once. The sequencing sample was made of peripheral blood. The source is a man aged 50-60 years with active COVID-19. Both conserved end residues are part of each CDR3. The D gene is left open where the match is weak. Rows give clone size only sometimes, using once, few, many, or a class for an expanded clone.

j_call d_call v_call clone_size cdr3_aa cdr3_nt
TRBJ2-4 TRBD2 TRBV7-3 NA CASSFLAGSIQYF TGTGCCAGCAGCTTCCTAGCGGGATCCATTCAGTACTTC
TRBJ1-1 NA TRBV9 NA CASSVAPGLNTEAFF TGTGCCAGCAGCGTAGCTCCAGGGCTGAACACTGAAGCTTTCTTT
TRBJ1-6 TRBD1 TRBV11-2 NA CASSSRDRGNSPLHF TGTGCCAGCAGCAGCCGGGACAGGGGTAATTCACCCCTCCACTTT
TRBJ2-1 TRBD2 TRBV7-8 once CASSYRAGVVQFF TGTGCCAGCAGCTACAGAGCGGGAGTGGTGCAGTTCTTC
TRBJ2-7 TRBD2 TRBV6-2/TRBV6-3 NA CASSPGLAGKTYEQYF TGTGCCAGCAGTCCCGGACTAGCGGGAAAAACCTACGAGCAGTACTTC
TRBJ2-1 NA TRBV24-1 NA CATSDPGAVAYNEQFF TGTGCCACCAGTGATCCAGGAGCGGTCGCCTACAATGAGCAGTTCTTC
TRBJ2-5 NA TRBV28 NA CASSLIGETQYF TGTGCCAGCAGTCTGATCGGGGAGACCCAGTACTTC
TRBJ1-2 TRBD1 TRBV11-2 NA CAGQGANDYGYTF TGTGCCGGTCAGGGGGCCAACGATTATGGCTACACCTTC
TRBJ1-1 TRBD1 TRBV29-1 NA CSVGTGVAEAFF TGCAGCGTAGGGACAGGGGTCGCTGAAGCTTTCTTT
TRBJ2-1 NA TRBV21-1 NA CASTQRDRGLVSNEQFF TGTGCCAGCACCCAAAGGGACAGGGGGTTAGTGTCGAATGAGCAGTTCTTC
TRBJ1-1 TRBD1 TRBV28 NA CASMEGAANTEAFF TGTGCCAGCATGGAGGGGGCGGCGAACACTGAAGCTTTCTTT
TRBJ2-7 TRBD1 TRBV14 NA CASSHGQGFHEQYF TGTGCCAGCAGCCATGGACAGGGTTTCCACGAGCAGTACTTC
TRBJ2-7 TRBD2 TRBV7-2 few CASSLGGASSYEQYF TGTGCCAGCAGCCTCGGGGGGGCCAGCTCCTACGAGCAGTACTTC
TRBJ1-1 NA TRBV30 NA CAWSRVGVVGEAFF TGTGCCTGGAGTCGCGTGGGAGTAGTCGGTGAAGCTTTCTTT
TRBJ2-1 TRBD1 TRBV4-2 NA CASSQGQRYYNEQFF TGTGCCAGCAGCCAGGGACAGCGATACTACAATGAGCAGTTCTTC
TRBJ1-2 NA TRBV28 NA CASRRSGVRYGYTF TGTGCCAGCAGGCGTTCGGGGGTTCGGTATGGCTACACCTTC
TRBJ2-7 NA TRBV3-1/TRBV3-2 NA CASSQVWGEYEQYF TGTGCCAGCAGCCAAGTCTGGGGAGAATACGAGCAGTACTTC
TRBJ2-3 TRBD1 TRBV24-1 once CATSDSQGATDTQYF TGTGCCACCAGCGATAGCCAGGGGGCCACAGATACGCAGTATTTT
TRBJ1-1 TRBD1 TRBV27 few CASSVRGRGYTEAFF TGTGCCAGCAGTGTCAGGGGGCGTGGGTACACTGAAGCTTTCTTT
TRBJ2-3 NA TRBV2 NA CASSARESTDTQYF TGTGCCAGCAGTGCAAGGGAGAGCACAGATACGCAGTATTTT
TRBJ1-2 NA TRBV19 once CASSIVSGNYGYTF TGTGCCAGTAGTATAGTTTCAGGAAACTATGGCTACACCTTC
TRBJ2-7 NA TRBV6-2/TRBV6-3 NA CASSYSGLPTSGQYF TGTGCCAGCAGTTATTCAGGATTACCTACGAGCGGGCAGTACTTC
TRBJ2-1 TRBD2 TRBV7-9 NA CASSPYAGGNNEQFF TGTGCCAGCAGCCCCTATGCGGGGGGAAACAATGAGCAGTTCTTC
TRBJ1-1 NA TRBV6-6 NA CASTPFWMGLNTEAFF TGTGCCAGCACCCCCTTTTGGATGGGGCTGAACACTGAAGCTTTCTTT
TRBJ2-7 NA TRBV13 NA CASSEVSYEQYF TGTGCCAGCAGCGAGGTCTCCTACGAGCAGTACTTC
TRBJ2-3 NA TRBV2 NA CASSEGYRVTDTQYF TGTGCCAGCAGTGAAGGTTACAGGGTCACAGATACGCAGTATTTT
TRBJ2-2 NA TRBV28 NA CASSLLMGADGELFF TGTGCCAGCAGTTTATTGATGGGGGCTGACGGGGAGCTGTTTTTT